This paragraph reports one TCR beta chain. No antigen is known for it. The germline gives CDR1 SNHLY, CDR2 FYNNEI. V lost 2 bases to trimming and J lost 4 bases, with 5 bases between them. This CDR3 comprises 13 residues. Constant-segment primers and 5'RACE yielded cDNA libraries for TCR alpha and TCR beta, each carrying sample barcodes and UMIs. TCRdb independently ran MiXCR on the 5' RACE reads; one entry per CDR3 protein. The sample lists roughly 510,000 distinct CDR3 sequences, roughly a sixth seen once, with around 7.8% in the top ten. This sample is drawn from a study of T-cell memory formation after mild COVID-19. Study results and limitations: Researchers found some responding clones in pre-infection memory, a sign that cross-reactive memory joined. Contracting CD8+ clones were enriched in EMRA, CD4+ mainly in CM and EM.

Sequencing input: PBMCs or a T cell subset sorted from them (not recorded which). The TCR comes from an adult woman who had mild COVID-19 (a few samples of this study predate the infection). Cell type and time point are not known. The V gene is TRBV2, the J gene TRBJ2-2, with D hard to call. CDR3 amino acids: CASSESPTGELFF. The CDR3 DNA is TGTGCCAGCAGTGAATCCCCCACCGGGGAGCTGTTTTTT.